A single sample gave rise to the 19 T cell receptor beta chains below, sequenced in a study of immune characterization of retroperitoneal liposarcoma. TCRdb independently ran MiXCR on the PCR reads; one entry per CDR3 protein. The data show fewer than 20,000 distinct CDR3 sequences, more than 30% seen once. Sequencing input: blood. The source of these receptors is a male donor with retroperitoneal liposarcoma.

The rearrangement joins TRBV6-8 to TRBJ2-1; no firm D call. The J call may be in error: the DNA end matches TRBJ2-7 better. The CDR3 is 16 amino acids. Germline V gene data show CDR1 as MNHGY and CDR2 as SAAAGT. The CDR3 spells CASSSPASSSYNEQYF. The CDR3 DNA is TGTGCCAGCAGTTCTCCCGCGAGTAGCTCCTACAATGAGCAGTACTTC.

This clonotype showed up just once. Just one base apart from a much larger clone, this may be a read error. The V call is TRBV6-6, the J call TRBJ2-3, with D perhaps TRBD1 (6 bases). The DNA end is a closer match to TRBJ2-1, so the J assignment may be wrong. The CDR3 sequence is 11 residues long. The germline CDR1 and CDR2 sequences are MNHNY and SVGAGI (reference sequence). The CDR3 sequence is CASNAEGVQFF. CDR3 bases: TGTGCCAGCAACGCCGAGGGGGTTCAGTTCTTC.

The table lists this clonotype with a count of one. This chain connects TRBV12-3 or TRBV12-4 to TRBJ2-2; D unresolved. V was cut by 5 bases and J by 1 base, with 8 bases left in between. CDR3 length: 14 amino acids. As DNA, the CDR3 is TGTGCCAGCAGTAACACCTTGAACACCGGGGAGCTGTTTTTT. Translation: CASSNTLNTGELFF.

V is TRBV6-2 or TRBV6-3 and J is TRBJ1-1; the D gene is possibly TRBD1 (5 bases). V dropped 5 bases and J dropped 10 bases, with 14 bases sitting between them. The CDR3 covers 12 residues. CDR1 is MNHEY, CDR2 SVGEGT, per germline. CDR3 in DNA: TGTGCCAGCAGTCTCGGCCAGAGGGGAGCTTTCTTT. Translating gives CASSLGQRGAFF.

This clonotype was picked up a small number of times. A much larger clone lies a single base off, so this may be a read error. The chain links TRBV6-1 to TRBJ2-5, with a possible D match to TRBD2 (6 bases). V dropped 6 bases and J dropped 11 bases, with 22 bases sitting between them. Germline loops: CDR1 MNHNS, CDR2 SASEGT. CDR3 length: 14 residues. CDR3 sequence: CASSRARARDEQYF. The CDR3, as DNA: TGTGCCAGCAGCCGGGCAAGGGCGCGGGATGAGCAGTACTTC.

With respect to this clonotype: Sequence at one end of the junction differs from germline and may be a read error. The chain is built from TRBV6-5 and TRBJ2-1; 14 bases align to TRBD2. CDR1 and CDR2 from the germline V gene are MNHEY and SVGAGI. This CDR3 region has 15 residues. CDR3 sequence (DNA): TGTGCCAGCAGTTTGGGACTAGCGGGAGCAGAGACCCAGTACTTT. Its translation is CASSLGLAGAETQYF.

This clonotype is medium-sized in the sample. J is TRBJ2-6 and V is TRBV11-3; D is undetermined. This CDR3 contains 16 residues. CDR1 is SGHNT and CDR2 is YENEEA in the germline V gene. V shed 4 bases and J shed 2 bases, with 12 bases lying between them. The CDR3 spells CASSSTTVTGANVLTF. In DNA form, the CDR3 reads TGTGCCAGCAGCTCGACCACGGTTACTGGGGCCAACGTCCTGACTTTC.

The chain links TRBV27 to TRBJ2-3; a possible D gene is TRBD2 (6 bases). CDR1 MNHEY and CDR2 SMNVEV come from the germline V gene (reference sequence). The CDR3 loop spans 12 amino acids. Between the trimmed V and J ends, which lost 2 bases and 6 bases, there was a span of 6 bases. CDR3 sequence reads: CASSLRGDTQYF. DNA for the CDR3: TGTGCCAGCAGTTTACGGGGGGATACGCAGTATTTT.

The gene calls are TRBV6-1 and TRBJ1-1; D remains unclear. V gave up 8 bases and J gave up 0 bases, with 13 bases separating them. This CDR3 is 14 amino acids long. Germline V gives CDR1 MNHNS, CDR2 SASEGT. The CDR3 protein is CASRPRRLNTEAFF. The CDR3 DNA is TGTGCCAGCCGCCCTCGCCGTTTGAACACTGAAGCTTTCTTT.

This clonotype was picked up many times. The chain combines TRBV7-8 with TRBJ2-1; 7 bases map to TRBD2. This CDR3 is built from 16 residues. Germline V gene data show CDR1 as SGHVS and CDR2 as FQNEAQ. The junction had 4 bases not matched to a gene; V was cut back by 1 base and J by 1 base. In nucleotides, the CDR3 is TGTGCCAGCAGCTTAGAAAGCGGGATGTCCTACAATGAGCAGTTCTTC. Translating gives CASSLESGMSYNEQFF.

This clonotype was seen more than once but under ten times. This chain connects TRBV11-2 to TRBJ2-2, with a weak D call TRBD1 (6 bases). The CDR3 has 14 amino acids. CDR1 and CDR2 (germline): SGHAT, FQNNGV. V was cut by 4 bases and J by 8 bases, with 14 bases left in between. CDR3 protein: CASSYTGRRGELFF. The CDR3 DNA sequence: TGTGCCAGCAGCTATACAGGGCGGAGGGGGGAGCTGTTTTTT.

As concerns this clonotype: The junction does not match germline at one end; this may be a read error. The rearrangement links TRBV7-2 to TRBJ2-7; 8 nucleotides line up with TRBD2. The CDR3 has 15 residues. In germline, CDR1 is SGHTA, CDR2 FQGNSA. This CDR3 is CASSPRPGGVNEQYF. As DNA, the CDR3 is TGTGCCAGCAGCCCACGCCCGGGGGGGGTGAACGAGCAGTATTTC.

This clonotype was seen a single time. The chain is built from TRBV10-3 and TRBJ2-5; tentatively, D is TRBD1 (5 bases). The DNA end lines up better with TRBJ2-7; the J call may be wrong. CDR3 length: 14 residues. Germline CDR1 reads ENHRY; CDR2 reads SYGVKD. The CDR3 loop reads CAIKDSISPYEQYF. DNA for the CDR3: TGTGCCATCAAAGACAGCATATCACCCTACGAGCAGTACTTC.

This clonotype counts as medium-sized. The chain has TRBV7-2 and TRBJ2-5; perhaps TRBD2 as D (6 bases). V lost 1 base, J lost 7 bases, and 13 bases lay in between. This CDR3 spans 14 amino acids. Germline CDR1 is SGHTA and CDR2 is FQGNSA. CDR3 bases: TGTGCCAGCAGCTTAGAGGATTGGCGGGGGACCCAGTACTTC. Protein: CASSLEDWRGTQYF.

This clonotype was observed at least ten times. The chain links TRBV12-3 or TRBV12-4 to TRBJ2-4, with TRBD2 identical over 8 bases. The last part of the DNA fits TRBJ2-7 better; the J call may be wrong. This CDR3 is 14 amino acids long. The CDR3 protein is CASRSSGGHYEQYF. The DNA of the CDR3 is TGTGCCAGCAGGTCCAGCGGGGGCCACTACGAGCAGTACTTC.

The table lists this clonotype with a few counts. This sequence joins TRBV6-1 and TRBJ1-1; D gene ambiguous. The ends were cut back, 6 bases at V and 2 bases at J, with 7 bases in the middle. Germline V gene lookup returns CDR1 MNHNS and CDR2 SASEGT. CDR3 length equals 12 residues. The CDR3 reads CASRISNTEAFF. CDR3 coding DNA: TGTGCCAGCAGAATTAGTAACACTGAAGCTTTCTTT.

This clonotype is medium-sized (0.01 to 0.1%) in the sample. The chain joins TRBV6-1 to TRBJ2-5; D is possibly TRBD2 (6 bases). The J call may be wrong; the DNA end is better matched by TRBJ2-7. The CDR3 is 13 residues long. Germline V gives CDR1 MNHNS, CDR2 SASEGT. CDR3 loop: CASGRDLSYEQYF. The CDR3 nucleotides are TGTGCCAGCGGCCGGGACTTAAGCTACGAGCAGTACTTC.

This clonotype was seen repeatedly, ten times or more. CDR3 nucleotide sequence: TGTGCCAGCAGCGTAATCTCAGGGAATAGCTACGAGCAGTACTTC. Encoded protein: CASSVISGNSYEQYF. This chain links TRBV6-1 with TRBJ2-7; D possibly corresponds to TRBD1 (5 bases). The CDR3 runs to 15 residues. Deletions cut 6 bases from V and 3 bases from J, with 18 bases between. The germline gives CDR1 MNHNS, CDR2 SASEGT.

A few counts support this clonotype. The chain recombines TRBV12-3 or TRBV12-4 with TRBJ1-1; D unresolved. The CDR3 sequence is 14 residues long. Trimming stripped 3 bases from V and 0 bases from J, with 8 bases between. CDR3 DNA sequence: TGTGCCAGCAGTTTGGGAGGGTTGAACACTGAAGCTTTCTTT. As protein: CASSLGGLNTEAFF.